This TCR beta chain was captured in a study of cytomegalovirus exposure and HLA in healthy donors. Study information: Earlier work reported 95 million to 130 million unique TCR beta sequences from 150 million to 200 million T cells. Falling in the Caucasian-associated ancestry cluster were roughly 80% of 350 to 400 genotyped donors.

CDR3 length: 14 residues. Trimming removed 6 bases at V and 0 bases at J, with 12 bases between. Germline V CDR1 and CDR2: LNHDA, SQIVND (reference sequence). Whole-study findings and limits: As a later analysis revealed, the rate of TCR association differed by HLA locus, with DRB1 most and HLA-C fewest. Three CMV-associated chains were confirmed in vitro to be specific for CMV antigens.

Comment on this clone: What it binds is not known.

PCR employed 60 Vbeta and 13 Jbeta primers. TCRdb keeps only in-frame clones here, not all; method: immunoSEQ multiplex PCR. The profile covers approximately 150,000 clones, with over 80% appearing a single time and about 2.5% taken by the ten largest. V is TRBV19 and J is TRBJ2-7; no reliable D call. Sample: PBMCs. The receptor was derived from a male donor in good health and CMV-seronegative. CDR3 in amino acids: CASRSTTPSYEQYF. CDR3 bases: TGTGCCAGTAGGTCAACTACCCCCTCCTACGAGCAGTACTTC.